These T cell receptor beta chains were read from a single sample in a study of tumor-infiltrating lymphocytes in localized non-small cell lung cancer. Using immunoSEQ multiplex PCR, the repertoire was profiled, and TCRdb retains in-frame clones only, with some absent. The table shows approximately 3,000 clones, with 43% occurring only once. Sequenced material: uninvolved lung tissue not adjacent to the tumor. The receptors derive from a human donor with non-small cell lung cancer. Each CDR3 is given with its conserved first and last residue. Each record gives: D gene, J gene, V gene, clone size, CDR3 DNA, CDR3 protein. A D gene is named only where the DNA matches it firmly. Expanded clones are given a class, and other clones once, few, many or no size at all.

>.|TRBJ1-5|TRBV28|.
TGTGCCAGCAGTCCGGGACACAGTAGCAATCAGCCCCAGCATTTT
CASSPGHSSNQPQHF
>TRBD1|TRBJ2-2|TRBV4-1|.
TGCGCCAGCAGGCCGACAGGGGCTCTTACAGGGGAGCTGTTTTTT
CASRPTGALTGELFF
>.|TRBJ1-4|TRBV19|few
TGTGCCAGTAGCAAGGAGGACTCTAATGAAAAACTGTTTTTT
CASSKEDSNEKLFF
>.|TRBJ2-3|TRBV4-2|few
TGTGCCAGCAGCGCGGGATTTATAGATACGCAGTATTTT
CASSAGFIDTQYF
>TRBD2|TRBJ2-7|TRBV19|few
TGTGCCAGTAGTAAAGCGGGAGCTGGATACGAGCAGTACTTC
CASSKAGAGYEQYF
>TRBD1|TRBJ2-5|TRBV4-1|.
TGCGCCAGCAGCCCAGAGGGACAGCCTAGGGAGACCCAGTACTTC
CASSPEGQPRETQYF
>.|TRBJ1-4|TRBV9|.
TGTGCCAGCAGCGCCGGACAACCTGGAGAAAAACTGTTTTTT
CASSAGQPGEKLFF
>.|TRBJ1-6|TRBV7-8|.
TGTGCCAGCAGCTTAATAGGGGGGGAAGATTCACCCCTCCACTTT
CASSLIGGEDSPLHF
>.|TRBJ1-6|TRBV5-1|.
TGCGCCAGCAGCTTGGGGGCCAAGAATTCACCCCTCCACTTT
CASSLGAKNSPLHF
>.|TRBJ1-2|TRBV11-2|.
TGTGCCAGCAGCTTTTACGGTGGCTATGGCTACACCTTC
CASSFYGGYGYTF
>TRBD1|TRBJ1-2|TRBV10-3|.
TGTGCCATCAGTGCCGACTCACTATACGGACAGGGACGATATGGCTACACCTTC
CAISADSLYGQGRYGYTF
>.|TRBJ2-2|TRBV5-1|few
TGCGCCAGCAGCCCAGCACGGGAGCGATTAAACACCGGGGAGCTGTTTTTT
CASSPARERLNTGELFF
>.|TRBJ1-2|TRBV7-2|.
TGTGCCAGCAGCCAGACAGCTAACTATGGCTACACCTTC
CASSQTANYGYTF
>TRBD1|TRBJ2-4|TRBV7-2|medium-sized
TGTGCCAGCAGCTCCCAAGGGACAGCAAATCAAAACATTCAGTACTTC
CASSSQGTANQNIQYF
>.|TRBJ2-5|TRBV30|few
TGTGCCTGGAGTGCGCCGTCGGTAATCTTAGGGACCCAGTACTTC
CAWSAPSVILGTQYF
>.|TRBJ1-1|TRBV7-2|once
TGTGCCAGCAGTCCACCCAGGGCCGATGAACGAGCTTTCTTT
CASSPPRADERAFF
>.|TRBJ2-3|TRBV21-1|medium-sized
TGTGCCAGCAGCAAAGCGTGGGAAGCGGGGACTAGCACAGATACGCAGTATTTT
CASSKAWEAGTSTDTQYF
>.|TRBJ2-3|TRBV7-2|.
TGTGCCAGCAGCTTAGCGGGTCTAAGCACAGATACGCAGTATTTT
CASSLAGLSTDTQYF
>.|TRBJ2-2|TRBV2|.
TGTGCCAGCAGCGGGGATAACACCGGGGAGCTGTTTTTT
CASSGDNTGELFF
>.|TRBJ1-1|TRBV5-6|once
TGTGCCAGCAGCCCCGGGGGCACTGAAGCTTTCTTT
CASSPGGTEAFF
>TRBD1|TRBJ1-1|TRBV19|few
TGTGCCAGTAGTAAACAGGGGGTGGACACTGAAGCTTTCTTT
CASSKQGVDTEAFF
>.|TRBJ1-2|TRBV5-6|.
TGTGCCAGCACCCCCGGTGCAGGCCAGGGGAACTATGGCTACACCTTC
CASTPGAGQGNYGYTF
>.|TRBJ1-2|TRBV6-6|.
TGTGCCAGCAGTCCAGGGTCTTATATTAGCTATGGCTACACCTTC
CASSPGSYISYGYTF
>.|TRBJ2-1|TRBV7-9|once
TGTGCCAGCAGCTACCGGGAGAACCACAATGAGCAGTTCTTC
CASSYRENHNEQFF
>TRBD1|TRBJ1-5|TRBV2|.
TGTGCCAGCAGCCCTACAGGGGATAGCAATCAGCCCCAGCATTTT
CASSPTGDSNQPQHF
>.|TRBJ2-5|TRBV5-1|.
TGCGCCAGCAGCTTGTTGCTACAAGAGACCCAGTACTTC
CASSLLLQETQYF
>.|TRBJ2-1|TRBV5-1|few
TGCGCCAGCAGCTTTGGGGCATACAATGAGCAGTTCTTC
CASSFGAYNEQFF
>TRBD1|TRBJ2-2|TRBV2|.
TGTGCCAGCAGGGAGGGACAGGGGGCGGGCACCGGGGAGCTGTTTTTT
CASREGQGAGTGELFF
>.|TRBJ1-2|TRBV11-2|.
TGTGCCAGCAGCTTATCTGGGAGGGGATTCGGAGGCTACACCTTC
CASSLSGRGFGGYTF
>.|TRBJ1-2|TRBV6-5|few
TGTGCCACCAAGGGGGGGGGAGGCTACACCTTC
CATKGGGGYTF
>.|TRBJ1-5|TRBV9|medium-sized
TGTGCCAGCAGCGTAGGGTTGGGGGTAACGCCCCAGCATTTT
CASSVGLGVTPQHF
>.|TRBJ1-2|TRBV6-5|large
TGTGCCAGCAGTTACCAGGGTTATACGGCCTATGGCTACACCTTC
CASSYQGYTAYGYTF
>TRBD2|TRBJ2-4|TRBV4-3|.
TGCGCCAGCAGCCATGGACTAGCGGTGGGCATTCAGTACTTC
CASSHGLAVGIQYF
>.|TRBJ2-1|TRBV13|.
TGTGCCAGCAGCACTCAGGGGTGGCCCCACAATGAGCAGTTCTTC
CASSTQGWPHNEQFF
>.|TRBJ2-7|TRBV9|few
TGTGCCAGCAGCGAGGGGTACGAGCAGTACTTC
CASSEGYEQYF
>.|TRBJ1-1|TRBV28|.
TGTGCCAGCAGTTTAACCCCATACACTGAAGCTTTCTTT
CASSLTPYTEAFF
>.|TRBJ2-3|TRBV9|.
TGTGCCAGCAGCGTCCGAAAGGGACTCGACCATACGCAGTATTTT
CASSVRKGLDHTQYF
>.|TRBJ1-2|TRBV6-1|few
TGTGCCAGCCCAGTCGAGGGGAACTATGGCTACACCTTC
CASPVEGNYGYTF
>.|TRBJ2-5|TRBV6-1|.
TGTGCCAGCAGACCCCTTACAGGGAACGGAGAGACCCAGTACTTC
CASRPLTGNGETQYF
>.|TRBJ2-5|TRBV4-3|once
TGCGCCAGCAGCCAAGGGGTCGGCCAAGAGACCCAGTACTTC
CASSQGVGQETQYF
>.|TRBJ2-2|TRBV6-1|large
TGTGCCAGTAACAGTGTAGGCACCGGGGAGCTGTTTTTT
CASNSVGTGELFF
>TRBD1|TRBJ2-2|TRBV27|.
TGTGCCAGCAGTTTCGGACAGGGGTGGCTGTTTTTT
CASSFGQGWLFF
>TRBD1|TRBJ1-2|TRBV2|once
TGTGCCAGCAGTGCCGGACAGGGGGCGTTTGGCTACACCTTC
CASSAGQGAFGYTF
>.|TRBJ1-1|TRBV15|.
TGTGCCACCAGCAGAGAATGGGACCAGGGGACTGAAGCTTTCTTT
CATSREWDQGTEAFF
>TRBD2|TRBJ2-2|TRBV11-2|.
TGTGCCAGCAGGCTGGGCGGGGGATCCACCGGGGAGCTGTTTTTT
CASRLGGGSTGELFF
>.|TRBJ2-1|TRBV7-2|few
TGTGCCAGCAGCCCAATCCTACGCTCAGTTGAGCAGTTCTTC
CASSPILRSVEQFF
>.|TRBJ2-7|TRBV18|few
TGTGCCAGCTCACCAATTTCAGGGTTCTCTTACGAGCAGTACTTC
CASSPISGFSYEQYF
>.|TRBJ1-1|TRBV4-1|few
TGCGCCAGCAGGCTGGGGAACACTGAAGCTTTCTTT
CASRLGNTEAFF
>.|TRBJ2-1|TRBV30|.
TGTGCCTGGAGCGGGGGCGATCTCAATGAGCAGTTCTTC
CAWSGGDLNEQFF
>.|TRBJ1-2|TRBV4-2|.
TGTGCCAGCAGCCAAGATCCCACGGCGGGGGCGTCCTATGGCTACACCTTC
CASSQDPTAGASYGYTF
>TRBD2|TRBJ2-7|TRBV4-3|.
TGCGCCAGCAGCCAAGAGTTGGGACTAGCGGGAGACGAGCAGTACTTC
CASSQELGLAGDEQYF
>TRBD2|TRBJ2-1|TRBV7-3|.
TGTGCCAGCAGCCCCGCCGGGGCGGGGGGGCGTGGTGAGCAGTTCTTC
CASSPAGAGGRGEQFF
>TRBD2|TRBJ2-1|TRBV6-5|few
TGTGCCAGCAGTGATGTGCGGGGGGGCCGGTTCTTC
CASSDVRGGRFF
>TRBD2|TRBJ2-7|TRBV19|.
TGTGCCAGTAGTCTCGGGACTAGCGGGTTAAACGAGCAGTACTTC
CASSLGTSGLNEQYF